This paragraph covers one T cell receptor beta chain sequence. This sample was taken from a study of cytomegalovirus exposure and HLA in healthy donors. Germline V gene sequence: CDR1 SGHTA, CDR2 FQGTGA. The CDR3 length is 13 residues. V lost 4 bases, J lost 4 bases, and 9 bases lay in between. Here immunoSEQ multiplex PCR was the method, and the copy in TCRdb shows in-frame clones only, minus some. The sample lists about 250,000 clones, roughly 87% occurring once. The TCR was taken from a man aged 18 to 30 in good health and CMV-seropositive. Sequencing used PBMCs. The J gene is TRBJ2-3, the V gene TRBV7-3; D gene uncertain. CDR3 amino acids: CASSYHPADTQYF. CDR3 sequence (DNA): TGTGCCAGCAGCTACCACCCTGCAGATACGCAGTATTTT. The full variable domain, rest sourced from reference TRBV7-3 and TRBJ2-3, is GAGVSQTPSNKVTEKGKYVELRCDPISGHTALYWYRQSLGQGPEFLIYFQGTGAADDSGLPNDRFFAVRPEGSVSTLKIQRTERGDSAVYLCASSYHPADTQYFGPGTRLTVL.